Below are 18 T cell receptor beta chains sequenced from a single sample in a study of T cell changes during pregnancy in multiple sclerosis. Sequencing used immunoSEQ multiplex PCR; TCRdb keeps in-frame clones, though not all of them. The sample holds more than 90,000 clones; 85% to 95% are singletons and the top ten take about 2%. The sample in question was peripheral blood, obtained after pregnancy. The receptors come from a female donor with multiple sclerosis, enrolled in a pregnancy study.

The gene calls are TRBV19 and TRBJ1-1, with D possibly being TRBD1 (6 bases). V dropped 3 bases and J dropped 5 bases, with 13 bases sitting between them. There are 14 residues in the CDR3. Germline CDR1 and CDR2: LNHDA and SQIVND (reference sequence). In DNA, the CDR3 is TGTGCCAGTAGTATCGGGGGGAGGGGGACTGAAGCTTTCTTT. Amino acids: CASSIGGRGTEAFF.

The DNA for the CDR3 is TGTGCCAGCAGCCAAGAAACAGGGGGCTTGAGCACCGGGGAGCTGTTTTTT. Protein: CASSQETGGLSTGELFF. This sequence joins TRBV4-2 and TRBJ2-2, with 9 bases lining up with TRBD1. V trimming: 0 bases; J trimming: 4 bases; junction bases outside the gene matches: 6. This CDR3 comprises 17 residues. Looked up from germline, CDR1 is LGHNA and CDR2 is YNFKEQ.

The chain carries TRBV10-3 and TRBJ2-2, with 7 bases identical to TRBD2. V lost 6 bases, J lost 0 bases, and 4 bases stayed unmatched. The CDR3 sequence is 15 residues long. CDR1 is ENHRY, CDR2 SYGVKD, per germline. CDR3 in DNA: TGTGCCATCAGAGCTGGGGGGGCGAACACCGGGGAGCTGTTTTTT. Amino acid sequence: CAIRAGGANTGELFF.

The V gene is TRBV6-6, the J gene TRBJ2-3; TRBD2 is a possible D gene (5 bases). Trimming removed 4 bases from V and 4 bases from J, with 12 bases in between. This CDR3 has 14 residues. From germline, CDR1 is MNHNY and CDR2 SVGAGI (reference sequence). The CDR3 bases are TGTGCCAGCAGTTCGATGACGGGATCAGATACGCAGTATTTT. Translating gives CASSSMTGSDTQYF.

The rearrangement joins TRBV6-4 to TRBJ1-1; a possible D gene is TRBD1 (6 bases). V dropped 3 bases and J dropped 4 bases, with 12 bases sitting between them. CDR3 length: 14 residues. The germline V gene encodes CDR1 MRHNA and CDR2 SNTAGT. The CDR3 protein is CASSENREGTEAFF. The CDR3 region has the DNA TGTGCCAGCAGTGAGAACAGGGAGGGCACTGAAGCTTTCTTT.

The chain links TRBV7-9 to TRBJ1-2; the D gene is possibly TRBD1 (5 bases). Germline V gene data show CDR1 as SEHNR and CDR2 as FQNEAQ (reference sequence). The V end lost 0 bases, the J end lost 8 bases, and 10 bases lay between the germline ends. The CDR3 spans 13 residues. The CDR3 region has the DNA TGTGCCAGCAGCTTAGCAGGGGAAGAAGGCTACACCTTC. Its protein product is CASSLAGEEGYTF.

The chain combines TRBV7-6 with TRBJ2-1, with D possibly being TRBD2 (5 bases). This CDR3 contains 13 residues. Germline assignment: CDR1 SGHVS and CDR2 FNYEAQ. V dropped 5 bases and J dropped 3 bases, with 8 bases sitting between them. The DNA for the CDR3 is TGTGCCAGCAGCCCCCGGGACTACAATGAGCAGTTCTTC. Translation gives CASSPRDYNEQFF. The full variable domain, rest sourced from reference TRBV7-6 and TRBJ2-1, is GAGVSQSPRYKVTKRGQDVALRCDPISGHVSLYWYRQALGQGPEFLTYFNYEAQQDKSGLPNDRFSAERPEGSISTLTIQRTEQRDSAMYRCASSPRDYNEQFFGPGTRLTVL.

The chain is built from TRBV19 and TRBJ1-5, with 10 bases matching TRBD1. Germline CDR1 reads LNHDA; CDR2 reads SQIVND (reference sequence). After removal of 5 bases from V and 5 bases from J, the junction contained 3 bases not matched to a gene. The CDR3 sequence is 14 residues long. This CDR3 is CASSLGTGDQPQHF. In DNA form, the CDR3 reads TGTGCCAGTAGTCTCGGGACAGGGGATCAGCCCCAGCATTTT.

This chain uses TRBV19 with TRBJ1-2; TRBD1 agrees at 7 bases. J lost 2 bases, V lost 5 bases, and 11 bases had no gene match. Germline V gene lookup returns CDR1 LNHDA and CDR2 SQIVND (reference sequence). The CDR3 is 16 amino acids. CDR3 protein: CASSVHGTAANYGYTF. CDR3 DNA: TGTGCCAGTAGTGTTCATGGGACAGCAGCAAACTATGGCTACACCTTC. Full variable domain (outside the CDR3, taken from reference TRBV19 and TRBJ1-2): DGGITQSPKYLFRKEGQNVTLSCEQNLNHDAMYWYRQDPGQGLRLIYYSQIVNDFQKGDIAEGYSVSREKKESFPLTVTSAQKNPTAFYLCASSVHGTAANYGYTFGSGTRLTVV.

The chain is built from TRBV29-1 and TRBJ1-1; tentative D call: TRBD1 (6 bases). Germline V CDR1 and CDR2: SQVTM, ANQGSEA. There are 14 residues in the CDR3. V lost 7 bases and J 0 bases, leaving 15 bases between the germline ends. CDR3 amino acids: CSAPDRNMNTEAFF. The DNA of the CDR3 is TGCAGCGCCCCAGACAGGAACATGAACACTGAAGCTTTCTTT.

The chain links TRBV7-9 to TRBJ1-1; D gene unclear. V lost 4 bases and J lost 5, with 8 bases in between. Germline assignment: CDR1 SEHNR and CDR2 FQNEAQ (reference sequence). The CDR3 is 12 residues long. The DNA of the CDR3 is TGTGCCAGCAGCTCAAGGGAGACTGAAGCTTTCTTT. This gives the protein CASSSRETEAFF. Full variable domain (missing parts from reference TRBV7-9 and TRBJ1-1): DTGVSQNPRHKITKRGQNVTFRCDPISEHNRLYWYRQTLGQGPEFLTYFQNEAQLEKSRLLSDRFSAERPKGSFSTLEIQRTEQGDSAMYLCASSSRETEAFFGQGTRLTVV.

The CDR3 reads CASSLGQGETQYF. DNA for the CDR3: TGCGCCAGCAGCTTGGGACAGGGAGAGACCCAGTACTTC. This sequence joins TRBV5-1 and TRBJ2-5, with 7 bases aligning to TRBD1. Trimming took 0 bases from V and 4 from J; bases not matched to a gene: 0. The CDR3 extends over 13 amino acids. CDR1 is SGHRS and CDR2 is YFSETQ in the germline V gene.

This clone has more than one count but fewer than ten. The gene calls are TRBV19 and TRBJ1-2; 7 nucleotides line up with TRBD1. V lost 3 bases to trimming and J lost 1 base; unmatched junction nucleotides: 5. Germline values: CDR1 LNHDA, CDR2 SQIVND (reference sequence). The CDR3 extends over 15 amino acids. CDR3 amino acids: CASSISYRGNYGYTF. CDR3 nucleotides: TGTGCCAGTAGTATCTCCTACAGGGGTAACTATGGCTACACCTTC. Looking up the rest from reference TRBV19 and TRBJ1-2 gives the full variable domain: DGGITQSPKYLFRKEGQNVTLSCEQNLNHDAMYWYRQDPGQGLRLIYYSQIVNDFQKGDIAEGYSVSREKKESFPLTVTSAQKNPTAFYLCASSISYRGNYGYTFGSGTRLTVV.

This chain links TRBV19 with TRBJ1-5; no definite D call. Germline values: CDR1 LNHDA, CDR2 SQIVND (reference sequence). CDR3 length: 16 residues. With 10 bases removed from V and 3 bases from J, the gap between germline ends came to 22 bases. CDR3 sequence (DNA): TGTGCCACTCACAACCCCATACGGGGTTTCAATCAGCCCCAGCATTTT. It yields the protein CATHNPIRGFNQPQHF.

The V and J genes are TRBV30 and TRBJ2-3; 8 bases line up with TRBD2. The V gene's germline CDR1 is GTSNPN and CDR2 SVGIG (reference sequence). The CDR3 runs 13 residues. With V trimmed by 5 bases and J by 6 bases, 7 bases remained unmatched. Written as DNA, the CDR3 is TGTGCCTGGGGGACTAGAATTGTTGATACGCAGTATTTT. Its protein product is CAWGTRIVDTQYF.

In this sample, this clone turned up once. The chain employs TRBV25-1 and TRBJ2-3, with 11 bases matching TRBD2. Germline V gives CDR1 MGHDK, CDR2 SYGVNS. The CDR3 sequence is 13 residues long. The V segment lost 8 bases and the J segment 3 bases; nucleotides outside the gene matches: 1. The CDR3 nucleotides read TGTGCCAGCTGGACTAGCGGGACAGATACGCAGTATTTT. This translates into CASWTSGTDTQYF.

The V gene is TRBV30, the J gene TRBJ2-7; the match to TRBD2 covers 8 bases. The ends lost 8 bases at V and 5 bases at J; junction bases unmatched: 11. The CDR3 is 13 amino acids. Germline V gene sequence: CDR1 GTSNPN, CDR2 SVGIG (reference sequence). The CDR3 DNA reads TGTGCCGCCTCGAACGGGGGGGGCGACGAGCAGTACTTC. Translating gives CAASNGGGDEQYF. The complete variable domain, with remaining parts taken from reference TRBV30 and TRBJ2-7, reads SQTIHQWPATLVQPVGSPLSLECTVEGTSNPNLYWYRQAAGRGLQLLFYSVGIGQISSEVPQNLSASRPQDRQFILSSKKLLLSDSGFYLCAASNGGGDEQYFGPGTRLTVT.

A few counts support this clone. The chain employs TRBV6-8 and TRBJ1-5, with D possibly matching TRBD1 (6 bases). The CDR3 extends over 14 amino acids. CDR1 and CDR2 (germline): MNHGY, SAAAGT. V shed 5 bases and J shed 2 bases, with 10 bases lying between them. The CDR3 sequence: CASSLDRRNQPQHF. CDR3 DNA: TGTGCCAGCAGTCTAGACAGGCGCAATCAGCCCCAGCATTTT.